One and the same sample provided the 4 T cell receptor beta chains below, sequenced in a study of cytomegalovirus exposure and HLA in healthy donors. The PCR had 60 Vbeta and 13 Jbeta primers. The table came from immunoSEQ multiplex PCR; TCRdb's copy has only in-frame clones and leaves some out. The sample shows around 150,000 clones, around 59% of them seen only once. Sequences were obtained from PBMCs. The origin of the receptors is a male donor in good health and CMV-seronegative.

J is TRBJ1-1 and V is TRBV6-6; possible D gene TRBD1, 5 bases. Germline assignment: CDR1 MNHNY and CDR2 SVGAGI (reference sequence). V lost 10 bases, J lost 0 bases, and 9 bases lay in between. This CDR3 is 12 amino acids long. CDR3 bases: TGTGCCATCCAGGGTTTGAACACTGAAGCTTTCTTT. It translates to CAIQGLNTEAFF.

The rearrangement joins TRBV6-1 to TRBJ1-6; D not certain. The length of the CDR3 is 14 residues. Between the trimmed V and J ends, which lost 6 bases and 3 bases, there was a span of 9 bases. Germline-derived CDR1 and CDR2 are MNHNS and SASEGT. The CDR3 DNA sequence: TGTGCCAGCAGGCCGGCGGGCTATAATTCACCCCTCCACTTT. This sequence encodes CASRPAGYNSPLHF.

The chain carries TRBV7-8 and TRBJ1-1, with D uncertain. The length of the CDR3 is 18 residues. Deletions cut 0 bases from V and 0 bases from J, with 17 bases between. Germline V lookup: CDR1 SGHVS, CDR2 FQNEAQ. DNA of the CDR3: TGTGCCAGCAGCTTAGCGGTTTCGCCGAGCCTTATGAACACTGAAGCTTTCTTT. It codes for CASSLAVSPSLMNTEAFF.

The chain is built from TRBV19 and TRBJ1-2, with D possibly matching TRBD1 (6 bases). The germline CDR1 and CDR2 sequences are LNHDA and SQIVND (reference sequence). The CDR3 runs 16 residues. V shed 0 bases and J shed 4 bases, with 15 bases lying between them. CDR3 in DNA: TGTGCCAGTAGTATAGATCTATCGGACAGAATCTATGGCTACACCTTC. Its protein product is CASSIDLSDRIYGYTF. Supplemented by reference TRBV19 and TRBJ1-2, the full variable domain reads DGGITQSPKYLFRKEGQNVTLSCEQNLNHDAMYWYRQDPGQGLRLIYYSQIVNDFQKGDIAEGYSVSREKKESFPLTVTSAQKNPTAFYLCASSIDLSDRIYGYTFGSGTRLTVV.